The 32 T cell receptor beta chains below come from one sample, sequenced in a study of cytomegalovirus exposure and HLA in healthy donors. The PCR was carried out with 60 Vbeta primers and 13 Jbeta primers. Only in-frame clones appear in the TCRdb table, and some are missing; sequencing was by immunoSEQ multiplex PCR. Of roughly 200,000 clones listed, 80% to 85% are singletons. Specimen: PBMCs. All receptors come from a boy aged 2-15 years in good health and CMV-seronegative.

V and J are TRBV6-6 and TRBJ1-5, with no clear D. CDR1 and CDR2 (germline): MNHNY, SVGAGI (reference sequence). The CDR3 extends over 14 amino acids. V was cut by 5 bases and J by 0 bases, with 8 bases left in between. The CDR3 sequence is CASSTGNSNQPQHF. The CDR3 coding sequence is TGTGCCAGCAGTACCGGTAATAGCAATCAGCCCCAGCATTTT.

The chain employs TRBV2 and TRBJ1-1; D is undetermined. Germline CDR1 reads SNHLY; CDR2 reads FYNNEI. CDR3 length: 13 amino acids. V gave up 9 bases and J gave up 0 bases, with 11 bases separating them. In nucleotides, the CDR3 is TGTGCCAGTCGCGGGCGGTTGAACACTGAAGCTTTCTTT. It encodes CASRGRLNTEAFF.

In its sample, this clone was seen a few times. The V call is TRBV30, the J call TRBJ1-4; TRBD1 aligns across 7 bases. The CDR3 consists of 15 residues. CDR1 is GTSNPN and CDR2 is SVGIG in the germline V gene (reference sequence). V lost 0 bases, J lost 8 bases, and 9 bases stayed unmatched. CDR3 sequence (DNA): TGTGCCTGGAGTGTAGCACAGGGGCCGTGGGAAAAACTGTTTTTT. Its translation is CAWSVAQGPWEKLFF.

In DNA form, the CDR3 reads TGTGCCAGCAGTCCCGGGACAGGGGCTGGAAACACCATATATTTT. As protein: CASSPGTGAGNTIYF. This chain joins TRBV27 and TRBJ1-3; 10 bases map to TRBD1. V dropped 5 bases and J dropped 2; count of bases not matched to a gene: 3. Germline lookup yields CDR1 MNHEY and CDR2 SMNVEV (reference sequence). There are 15 residues in the CDR3.

V usage is TRBV19 and J usage is TRBJ2-1; 7 nucleotides line up with TRBD2. V lost 3 bases and J lost 7; bases outside the gene matches: 15. CDR3 length: 17 amino acids. Germline V CDR1 and CDR2: LNHDA, SQIVND (reference sequence). The DNA for the CDR3 is TGTGCCAGTAGTATCTCAGGACCGGGACTAAACCTTAATGAGCAGTTCTTC. Its protein is CASSISGPGLNLNEQFF. Complete variable domain (other parts from reference TRBV19 and TRBJ2-1): DGGITQSPKYLFRKEGQNVTLSCEQNLNHDAMYWYRQDPGQGLRLIYYSQIVNDFQKGDIAEGYSVSREKKESFPLTVTSAQKNPTAFYLCASSISGPGLNLNEQFFGPGTRLTVL.

The CDR3 bases are TGCGCCAGCAGCTTGGCGGGCAGGGGGTATGGCTACACCTTC. Encoded protein: CASSLAGRGYGYTF. V gene TRBV5-1 combines with J gene TRBJ1-2; 7 nucleotides agree with TRBD1. The germline CDR1 and CDR2 sequences are SGHRS and YFSETQ. CDR3 size: 14 residues. V was pared by 0 bases and J by 5 bases, with 4 bases of the junction left unmatched.

The chain recombines TRBV7-6 with TRBJ1-1, with 7 positions matching TRBD1. Per germline, CDR1 SGHVS and CDR2 FNYEAQ. The CDR3 is 17 amino acids. J lost 0 bases, V lost 5 bases, and 12 bases had no gene match. Here the CDR3 DNA reads TGTGCCAGCAGCACTCACCTCCGGGACAGCATGAACACTGAAGCTTTCTTT. Its translation: CASSTHLRDSMNTEAFF.

V is TRBV6-1 and J is TRBJ1-6; D unresolved. Trimming pared 1 base from V and 5 bases from J, leaving 6 bases between. Germline lookup yields CDR1 MNHNS and CDR2 SASEGT. This CDR3 comprises 14 residues. The CDR3 DNA follows: TGTGCCAGCAGTGAAGTCCGGGATAATTCACCCCTCCACTTT. It codes for CASSEVRDNSPLHF.

This clone was recorded once. The rearrangement joins TRBV5-4 to TRBJ2-5; possibly TRBD2 for D (6 bases). The end of the DNA fits TRBJ2-7 better, so the J call may be wrong. The CDR3 sequence is 16 residues long. Germline V gives CDR1 SGHNT, CDR2 YYREEE (reference sequence). In DNA form, the CDR3 reads TGTGCCAGCAGCTTGGAGGTAGGGACTCATCCCTACGAGCAGTACTTC. It is translated as CASSLEVGTHPYEQYF.

The rearrangement joins TRBV9 to TRBJ2-6, with D perhaps matching TRBD2 (5 bases). V was pared by 3 bases and J by 4 bases, with 8 bases between. This CDR3 has 14 amino acids. The germline CDR1 and CDR2 sequences are SGDLS and YYNGEE. The CDR3 DNA is TGTGCCAGCAGCGGAAGAGGGGGGGCCAACGTCCTGACTTTC. Translated: CASSGRGGANVLTF. The whole variable domain, filled in from reference TRBV9 and TRBJ2-6, reads DSGVTQTPKHLITATGQRVTLRCSPRSGDLSVYWYQQSLDQGLQFLIQYYNGEERAKGNILERFSAQQFPDLHSELNLSSLELGDSALYFCASSGRGGANVLTFGAGSRLTVL.

The genes are TRBV28 and TRBJ2-7, with no clear D. This CDR3 contains 11 residues. Germline CDR1 MDHEN, CDR2 SYDVKM. V dropped 4 bases and J dropped 6 bases, with 7 bases sitting between them. The CDR3 bases are TGTGCCAGCAGTTCCCGGGTCGAGCAGTACTTC. Translated, it gives CASSSRVEQYF.

V gene TRBV4-1 combines with J gene TRBJ1-6; D might be TRBD1 (5 bases). V lost 1 base to trimming and J lost 7 bases, with 8 bases between them. The CDR3 runs to 14 residues. CDR1 and CDR2 (germline): MGHRA, YSYEKL. For the CDR3, the DNA is TGCGCCAGCAGCCAAGCCCCAGGGAATTCACCCCTCCACTTT. Its translation is CASSQAPGNSPLHF.

The chain couples TRBV30 to TRBJ2-2; no clear D gene. Germline V lookup: CDR1 GTSNPN, CDR2 SVGIG (reference sequence). CDR3 length: 14 residues. Deletions cut 7 bases from V and 3 bases from J, with 15 bases between. The CDR3 spells CAFLEYGHTGELFF. In DNA, the CDR3 is TGTGCCTTCCTGGAGTACGGTCACACCGGGGAGCTGTTTTTT.

This clone showed up just a few times. The chain is built from TRBV30 and TRBJ1-1; D not certain. The V gene's germline CDR1 is GTSNPN and CDR2 SVGIG (reference sequence). There are 12 residues in the CDR3. Between the trimmed V and J ends, which lost 3 bases and 4 bases, there was a span of 9 bases. CDR3 nucleotides: TGTGCCTGGAGGAGAGGTACCACTGAAGCTTTCTTT. It codes for CAWRRGTTEAFF.

This chain links TRBV11-2 with TRBJ2-1, with D tentatively TRBD1 (6 bases). The CDR3 is made up of 15 amino acids. Looked up from germline, CDR1 is SGHAT and CDR2 is FQNNGV. V shed 3 bases and J shed 6 bases, with 15 bases lying between them. The CDR3 coding sequence is TGTGCCAGCAGCTTTACAGGGTCATCGTTCAATGAGCAGTTCTTC. Amino acids: CASSFTGSSFNEQFF.

The chain joins TRBV7-6 to TRBJ2-7, with 9 bases lining up with TRBD2. CDR1 SGHVS and CDR2 FNYEAQ come from the germline V gene. This CDR3 has 14 residues. With V trimmed by 2 bases and J by 3 bases, 2 bases remained unmatched. The CDR3 is CASSLQTSGYEQYF. The CDR3 DNA is TGTGCCAGCAGCTTACAGACTAGCGGCTACGAGCAGTACTTC.

The chain employs TRBV18 and TRBJ1-2, with a possible D match to TRBD1 (6 bases). The V end was cut by 4 bases, the J end by 3 bases, with 9 bases between. The CDR3 runs to 13 residues. Germline assignment: CDR1 KGHSH and CDR2 LQKENI. The CDR3 region is CASSRKGDYGYTF. CDR3 sequence (DNA): TGTGCCAGCTCACGAAAGGGGGACTATGGCTACACCTTC.

The chain is built from TRBV7-3 and TRBJ2-7, with D unresolved. Trimming took off 1 base at V and 3 bases at J, with 7 bases between the two ends. The CDR3 spans 13 residues. Germline lookup yields CDR1 SGHTA and CDR2 FQGTGA. Written as DNA, the CDR3 is TGTGCCAGCAGCTTAAGAGGCAGCTACGAGCAGTACTTC. Its protein is CASSLRGSYEQYF.

This clone turned up a few times. The J gene is TRBJ1-5, the V gene TRBV6-5, with unresolved D. Between the trimmed V and J ends, which lost 3 bases and 5 bases, there was a span of 8 bases. Germline V gene sequence: CDR1 MNHEY, CDR2 SVGAGI. The CDR3 runs to 13 residues. Here the CDR3 reads CASSYGSDQPQHF. The CDR3 bases are TGTGCCAGCAGTTATGGGAGTGATCAGCCCCAGCATTTT.

The chain is built from TRBV27 and TRBJ1-1; the match to TRBD1 covers 8 bases. The CDR3 is 14 residues long. Germline-derived CDR1 and CDR2 are MNHEY and SMNVEV (reference sequence). V gave up 6 bases and J gave up 8 bases; unmatched junction bases: 11. The CDR3 sequence: CASRPFGTGQEAFF. The DNA of the CDR3 is TGTGCCAGCAGACCATTCGGGACAGGCCAGGAAGCTTTCTTT.

The rearrangement uses TRBV7-2 and TRBJ2-3, with 13 bases that match TRBD2. CDR1 and CDR2 from the germline V gene are SGHTA and FQGNSA. After removal of 3 bases from V and 3 bases from J, the junction contained 9 bases not matched to a gene. The CDR3 has 18 amino acids. The CDR3 sequence: CASSFQGLAGPTTDTQYF. The CDR3 DNA is TGTGCCAGCAGCTTCCAGGGACTAGCGGGGCCGACGACAGATACGCAGTATTTT.

This clone was observed a few times. CDR3 coding DNA: TGCGCCAGCAGCCAAGATGCAGAGGACTATGGCTACACCTTC. Amino acid sequence: CASSQDAEDYGYTF. This chain uses TRBV4-1 with TRBJ1-2, with D hard to call. The CDR3 consists of 14 residues. The V gene's germline CDR1 is MGHRA and CDR2 YSYEKL. V lost 0 bases and J lost 3, with 8 bases in between.

The V and J genes are TRBV6-1 and TRBJ1-5; the match to TRBD1 covers 8 bases. With 2 bases clipped from V and 3 bases from J, the junction kept 3 bases outside the gene matches. This CDR3 has 15 residues. Germline values: CDR1 MNHNS, CDR2 SASEGT. For the CDR3, the DNA is TGTGCCAGCAGTGAATCAGGGGGCCTCAATCAGCCCCAGCATTTT. Its translation is CASSESGGLNQPQHF.

The chain is built from TRBV7-9 and TRBJ1-1; no firm D call. V was shortened by 7 bases and J by 5 bases, with 20 bases between the two germline ends. Germline values: CDR1 SEHNR, CDR2 FQNEAQ (reference sequence). The CDR3 loop spans 15 amino acids. The CDR3 coding sequence is TGTGCCAGCACCCCTGTTGGAGTCTTGTCTACTGAAGCTTTCTTT. Residues: CASTPVGVLSTEAFF.

A few counts support this clone. The genes are TRBV4-1 and TRBJ1-1, with a tentative D call TRBD1 (5 bases). Trimming shortened V by 1 base and J by 11 bases, and 14 bases separated the two germline ends. The CDR3 has 13 amino acids. Per the germline V gene, CDR1 is MGHRA and CDR2 is YSYEKL. The CDR3 DNA reads TGCGCCAGCAGCCAAGCACCAGGGACTCGGGCTTTCTTT. It specifies CASSQAPGTRAFF.

The chain couples TRBV15 to TRBJ2-2; D not resolved. Trimming cost V 0 bases and J 1 base, with 3 bases left between them. Germline values: CDR1 LNHNV, CDR2 YYDKDF (reference sequence). The CDR3 runs 14 residues. The CDR3 DNA follows: TGTGCCACCAGCAGAGATCTGAACACCGGGGAGCTGTTTTTT. It encodes CATSRDLNTGELFF.

This rearrangement joins TRBV12-2 to TRBJ2-7; the tabulated D call, TRBD2, remains unverified against the DNA. TRBV12-2 is described as a pseudogene. This CDR3 is 13 amino acids long. The CDR3 sequence: CAQSGGGSYEQYF. The CDR3 DNA follows: TGTGCCCAGAGCGGGGGTGGGTCCTACGAGCAGTACTTC.

This clone was seen more than once but under ten times. This sequence joins TRBV5-6 and TRBJ2-7; TRBD1 is a possible D gene (7 bases). Germline V gene sequence: CDR1 SGHDT, CDR2 YYEEEE. This CDR3 has 15 residues. Trimming stripped 6 bases from V and 4 bases from J, with 20 bases between. DNA of the CDR3: TGTGCCAGCATGGCTACGGAGGGGGCGCTGTACGAGCAGTACTTC. It is translated as CASMATEGALYEQYF.

In this sample, this clone turned up a few times. The genes are TRBV6-5 and TRBJ1-5; TRBD1 aligns across 10 bases. The CDR3 spans 15 residues. The V and J ends lost 2 bases and 5 bases, in that order; junction bases with no gene match: 3. The germline CDR1 and CDR2 sequences are MNHEY and SVGAGI. CDR3 amino acids: CASSYGTGEDQPQHF. In nucleotides, the CDR3 is TGTGCCAGCAGTTACGGGACAGGGGAGGATCAGCCCCAGCATTTT.

This chain joins TRBV7-8 and TRBJ1-4; no clear D gene. Trimming shortened V by 4 bases and J by 0 bases, and 12 bases separated the two germline ends. CDR1 is SGHVS, CDR2 FQNEAQ, per germline. The CDR3 runs to 16 residues. The CDR3, as DNA: TGTGCCAGCAGCTCAGATCACCTCGCAACTAATGAAAAACTGTTTTTT. Residues: CASSSDHLATNEKLFF.

This chain joins TRBV18 and TRBJ2-3, with a possible D match to TRBD2 (6 bases). Germline V gene data show CDR1 as KGHSH and CDR2 as LQKENI. The CDR3 totals 12 residues. Trimming shortened V by 4 bases and J by 6 bases, and 8 bases separated the two germline ends. The DNA of the CDR3 is TGTGCCAGCTCACGTGGGGGGGATACGCAGTATTTT. Protein sequence: CASSRGGDTQYF.

The gene calls are TRBV30 and TRBJ1-1, with 9 bases fitting TRBD1. The germline V gene has CDR1 GTSNPN and CDR2 SVGIG (reference sequence). The CDR3 has 13 residues. Trimming cost V 4 bases and J 10 bases; bases outside gene matches: 10. The CDR3 protein is CAWTKGQGQGAFF. The DNA for the CDR3 is TGTGCCTGGACCAAAGGACAGGGACAGGGAGCTTTCTTT.